These T cell receptor beta chains were read from a single sample in a study of CD8 T cells in Susac syndrome. TCRdb fed the immunoSEQ multiplex PCR reads into MiXCR, producing one record per CDR3 protein. This table has about 210,000 distinct CDR3 sequences, 85% to 95% appearing once. The sample was CD4+ T cells from PBMCs. These receptors all come from a human donor with Susac syndrome. CDR3s include the opening cysteine and the closing phenylalanine or tryptophan. D genes are given only for firm matches. For some rows the clone size is stated as once, few or many, or as a class when expanded; others skip it.

D gene	V gene	CDR3 length	clone size	J gene	CDR3 protein	CDR3 DNA
.	TRBV20-1	16	.	TRBJ1-2	CSARDSGPMSNYGYTF	TGCAGTGCTAGAGATTCGGGACCGATGAGCAACTATGGCTACACCTTC
.	TRBV20-1	13	.	TRBJ1-5	CSATPPGNQPQHF	TGCAGTGCTACGCCCCCGGGAAATCAGCCCCAGCATTTT
.	TRBV18	16	.	TRBJ1-3	CASSPSVDSSGNTIYF	TGTGCCAGCTCCCCTTCGGTCGATTCCTCTGGAAACACCATATATTTT
TRBD1	TRBV20-1	15	.	TRBJ2-1	CSARSLTLGGYEQFF	TGCAGTGCTAGATCCTTGACCTTAGGGGGCTATGAGCAGTTCTTC
.	TRBV24-1	14	.	TRBJ1-5	CATSDFSGTQPQHF	TGTGCCACCAGTGATTTTTCAGGAACACAGCCCCAGCATTTT
TRBD1	TRBV19	16	.	TRBJ1-5	CASSMRDRGINQPQHF	TGTGCCAGTAGTATGCGGGACAGGGGAATCAATCAGCCCCAGCATTTT
.	TRBV5-6	14	.	TRBJ1-2	CASSLGPGNYGYTF	TGTGCCAGCAGCTTGGGACCGGGGAACTATGGCTACACCTTC
.	TRBV3-1	16	.	TRBJ1-4	CASSPVGAGANEKLFF	TGTGCCAGCAGCCCCGTGGGTGCAGGGGCTAATGAAAAACTGTTTTTT
TRBD1	TRBV12-3/TRBV12-4	15	.	TRBJ1-2	CASSLKRTGQYGYTF	TGTGCCAGCAGTTTGAAAAGGACAGGGCAATATGGCTACACCTTC
.	TRBV6-1	15	.	TRBJ2-7	CASSPSQGIAYEQYF	TGTGCCAGCAGTCCCTCACAGGGAATCGCCTACGAGCAGTACTTC
TRBD1	TRBV12-3/TRBV12-4	12	few	TRBJ2-1	CASSPTGLEQFF	TGTGCCAGCAGCCCGACAGGGCTTGAGCAGTTCTTC
TRBD2	TRBV7-2	15	.	TRBJ2-3	CASSLWGGTTDTQYF	TGTGCCAGCAGCTTATGGGGGGGGACCACAGATACGCAGTATTTT
.	TRBV6-2/TRBV6-3	13	.	TRBJ1-1	CASSKGRGNEAFF	TGTGCCAGCAGTAAGGGACGTGGGAATGAAGCTTTCTTT
TRBD1	TRBV13	14	.	TRBJ1-2	CASSLDRGFGGYTF	TGTGCCAGCAGCTTAGACAGGGGTTTTGGTGGCTACACCTTC
.	TRBV19	13	.	TRBJ1-2	CASSIGTAYGYTF	TGTGCCAGTAGTATCGGCACAGCCTATGGCTACACCTTC
.	TRBV19	16	.	TRBJ1-5	CASSPSDGLSVQPQHF	TGTGCCAGTAGTCCGTCCGACGGGCTCTCAGTGCAGCCCCAGCATTTT
.	TRBV9	13	.	TRBJ1-1	CASSPDDNTEAFF	TGTGCCAGCAGCCCGGACGATAACACTGAAGCTTTCTTT
.	TRBV14	17	.	TRBJ2-2	CASSQDFPGPNTGELFF	TGTGCCAGCAGCCAAGACTTTCCAGGGCCGAACACCGGGGAGCTGTTTTTT
.	TRBV29-1	12	few	TRBJ2-7	CSARQASYEQYF	TGCAGCGCACGACAGGCGTCCTACGAGCAGTACTTC
TRBD2	TRBV5-4	15	.	TRBJ2-7	CASSLAGGSAYEQYF	TGTGCCAGCAGCTTGGCCGGGGGGTCCGCCTACGAGCAGTACTTC
TRBD1	TRBV6-2/TRBV6-3	15	.	TRBJ2-7	CASRRPGQGVYEQYF	TGTGCCAGCAGGAGACCGGGACAGGGGGTCTACGAGCAGTACTTC
.	TRBV18	16	.	TRBJ2-7	CASSVFSGGVTYEQYF	TGTGCCAGCTCAGTTTTTTCGGGGGGCGTCACCTACGAGCAGTACTTC
TRBD2	TRBV4-3	15	.	TRBJ2-4	CASSQDRRGGRIQYF	TGCGCCAGCAGCCAAGATAGGCGGGGGGGCCGCATTCAGTACTTC
TRBD1	TRBV12-3/TRBV12-4	19	.	TRBJ2-1	CASSVVGPGTALFNNEQFF	TGTGCCAGCAGTGTAGTGGGTCCCGGGACAGCTTTGTTTAACAATGAGCAGTTCTTC
.	TRBV6-2/TRBV6-3	14	once	TRBJ2-7	CASKGEQADYEQYF	TGTGCCAGCAAAGGTGAACAGGCGGACTACGAGCAGTACTTC
TRBD1	TRBV3-1	14	once	TRBJ1-6	CASSHQGANSPLHF	TGTGCCAGCAGCCATCAGGGGGCCAATTCACCCCTCCACTTT
.	TRBV4-3	13	.	TRBJ1-6	CASSQGTTRPLHF	TGCGCCAGCAGCCAGGGAACCACGCGCCCCCTCCACTTT
TRBD2	TRBV9	18	.	TRBJ2-2	CASSPTEAGGVNTGELFF	TGTGCCAGCAGCCCAACGGAGGCGGGGGGGGTTAACACCGGGGAGCTGTTTTTT
TRBD1	TRBV2	15	once	TRBJ2-6	CASRDRTSGANVLTF	TGTGCCAGCAGGGACAGGACCTCTGGGGCCAACGTCCTGACTTTC
.	TRBV14	13	.	TRBJ2-1	CASSLLHYNEQFF	TGTGCCAGCAGCCTTCTTCACTACAATGAGCAGTTCTTC
.	TRBV30	13	.	TRBJ1-2	CAWSVNREYGYTF	TGTGCCTGGAGTGTAAACAGGGAGTATGGCTACACCTTC
TRBD2	TRBV30	15	.	TRBJ2-2	CAWSVGGGGTGELFF	TGTGCCTGGAGTGTCGGCGGGGGGGGCACCGGGGAGCTGTTTTTT
.	TRBV4-3	18	.	TRBJ1-2	CASSQLLLGEGANYGYTF	TGCGCCAGCAGCCAACTCCTCCTTGGGGAGGGAGCTAACTATGGCTACACCTTC
.	TRBV6-5	15	.	TRBJ1-2	CASRAPGQPSYGYTF	TGTGCCAGCAGGGCCCCAGGACAGCCTAGTTATGGCTACACCTTC
.	TRBV4-1	18	.	TRBJ2-7	CASSQDITPDGSSYEQYF	TGCGCCAGCAGCCAAGATATAACTCCGGACGGGAGCTCCTACGAGCAGTACTTC
TRBD2	TRBV18	15	.	TRBJ2-1	CASSPPVRGDNEQFF	TGTGCCAGCTCACCACCGGTACGGGGGGACAATGAGCAGTTCTTC
TRBD1	TRBV27	17	.	TRBJ1-5	CASSLFSGQGASQPQHF	TGTGCCAGCAGTTTATTCTCCGGCCAGGGGGCGAGTCAGCCCCAGCATTTT
.	TRBV28	14	.	TRBJ1-5	CASSFGSGDQPQHF	TGTGCCAGCAGTTTCGGGTCAGGGGATCAGCCCCAGCATTTT
.	TRBV15	12	.	TRBJ1-1	CATSSTDTEAFF	TGTGCCACCAGCAGCACCGACACTGAAGCTTTCTTT